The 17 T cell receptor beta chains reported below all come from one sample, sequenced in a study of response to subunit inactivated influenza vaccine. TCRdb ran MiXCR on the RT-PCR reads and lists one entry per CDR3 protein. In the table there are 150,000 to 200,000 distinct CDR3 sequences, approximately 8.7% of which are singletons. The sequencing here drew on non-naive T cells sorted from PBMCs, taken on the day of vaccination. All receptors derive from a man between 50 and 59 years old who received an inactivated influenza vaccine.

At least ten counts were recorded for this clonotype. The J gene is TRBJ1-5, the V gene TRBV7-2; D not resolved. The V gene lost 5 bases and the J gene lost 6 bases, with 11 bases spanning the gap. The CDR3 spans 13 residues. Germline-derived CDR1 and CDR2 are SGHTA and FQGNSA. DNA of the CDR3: TGTGCCAGCAGCCCCGATACCCGTCAGCCCCAGCATTTT. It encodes CASSPDTRQPQHF.

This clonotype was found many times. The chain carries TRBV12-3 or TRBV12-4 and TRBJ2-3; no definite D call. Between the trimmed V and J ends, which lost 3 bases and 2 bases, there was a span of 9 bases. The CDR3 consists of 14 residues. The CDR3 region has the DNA TGTGCCAGCAGTTTCAGCCTAAACACAGATACGCAGTATTTT. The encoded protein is CASSFSLNTDTQYF.

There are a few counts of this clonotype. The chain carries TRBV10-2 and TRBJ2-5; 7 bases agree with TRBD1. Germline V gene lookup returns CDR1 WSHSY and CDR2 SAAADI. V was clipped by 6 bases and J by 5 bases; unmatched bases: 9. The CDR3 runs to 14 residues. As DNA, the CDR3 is TGCGCCAGCAGCGGACGGGACAGCGAGGAGACCCAGTACTTC. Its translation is CASSGRDSEETQYF.

The CDR3 coding sequence is TGTGCCTGGAGTGTACCCCCCCAGAGGAGGTCCCTCCACTTT. This gives the protein CAWSVPPQRRSLHF. The genes are TRBV30 and TRBJ1-6; D remains ambiguous. The germline V gene has CDR1 GTSNPN and CDR2 SVGIG (reference sequence). The V gene lost 0 bases and the J gene lost 14 bases, with 17 bases spanning the gap. The CDR3 consists of 14 residues.

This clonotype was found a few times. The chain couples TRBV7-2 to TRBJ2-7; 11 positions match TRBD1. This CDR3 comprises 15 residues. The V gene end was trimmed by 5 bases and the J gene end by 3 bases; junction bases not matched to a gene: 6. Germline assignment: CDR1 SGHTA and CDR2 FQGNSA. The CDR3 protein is CASSARTGGNYEQYF. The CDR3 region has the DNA TGTGCCAGCAGCGCCCGGACAGGGGGCAACTACGAGCAGTACTTC.

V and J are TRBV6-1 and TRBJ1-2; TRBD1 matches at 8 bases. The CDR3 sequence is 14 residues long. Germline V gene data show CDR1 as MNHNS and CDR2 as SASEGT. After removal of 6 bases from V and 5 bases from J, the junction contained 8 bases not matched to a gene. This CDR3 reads CASSESGGVYGYTF. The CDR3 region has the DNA TGTGCCAGCAGCGAATCAGGGGGCGTGTATGGCTACACCTTC.

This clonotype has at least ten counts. The CDR3 DNA sequence: TGTGCCAGCAGCTTAACCCACGAGCAGTACTTC. Amino acids: CASSLTHEQYF. The genes are TRBV7-9 and TRBJ2-7; D remains ambiguous. V was shortened by 2 bases and J by 5 bases, with 4 bases between the two germline ends. The CDR3 runs 11 residues. Germline V gene data show CDR1 as SEHNR and CDR2 as FQNEAQ (reference sequence).

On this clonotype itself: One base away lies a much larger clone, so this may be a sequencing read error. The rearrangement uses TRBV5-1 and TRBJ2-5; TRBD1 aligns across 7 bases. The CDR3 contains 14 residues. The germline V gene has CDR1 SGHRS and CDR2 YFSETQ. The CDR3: CTSSLGGGKETQYF. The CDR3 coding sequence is TGCACCAGCAGCTTAGGGGGCGGAAAAGAGACCCAGTACTTC.

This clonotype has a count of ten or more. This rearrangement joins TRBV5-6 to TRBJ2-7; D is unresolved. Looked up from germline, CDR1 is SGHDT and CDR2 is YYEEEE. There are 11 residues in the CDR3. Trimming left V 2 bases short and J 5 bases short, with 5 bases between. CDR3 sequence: CASSLNHEQYF. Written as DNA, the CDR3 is TGTGCCAGCAGCTTAAACCACGAGCAGTACTTC.

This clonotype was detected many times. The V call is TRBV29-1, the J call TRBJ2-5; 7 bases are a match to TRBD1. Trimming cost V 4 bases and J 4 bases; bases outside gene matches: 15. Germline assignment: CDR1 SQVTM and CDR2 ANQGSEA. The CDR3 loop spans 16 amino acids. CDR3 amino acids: CSVGGIGQVGGETQYF. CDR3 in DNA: TGCAGCGTTGGCGGAATCGGACAGGTCGGAGGAGAGACCCAGTACTTC.

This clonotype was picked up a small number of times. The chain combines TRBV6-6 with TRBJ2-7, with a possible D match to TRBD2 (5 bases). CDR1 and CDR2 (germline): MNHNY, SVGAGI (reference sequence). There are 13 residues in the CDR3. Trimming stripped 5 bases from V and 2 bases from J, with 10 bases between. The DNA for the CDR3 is TGTGCCAGCAGTACGGGATTGCCCTACGAGCAGTACTTC. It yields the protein CASSTGLPYEQYF.

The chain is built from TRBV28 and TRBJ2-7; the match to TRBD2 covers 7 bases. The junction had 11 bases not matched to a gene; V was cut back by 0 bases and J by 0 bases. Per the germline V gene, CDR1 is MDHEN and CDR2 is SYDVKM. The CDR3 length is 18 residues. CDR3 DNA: TGTGCCAGCAGTTTATGGGTTTGGGGGGGAGGGACCTCCTACGAGCAGTACTTC. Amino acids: CASSLWVWGGGTSYEQYF.

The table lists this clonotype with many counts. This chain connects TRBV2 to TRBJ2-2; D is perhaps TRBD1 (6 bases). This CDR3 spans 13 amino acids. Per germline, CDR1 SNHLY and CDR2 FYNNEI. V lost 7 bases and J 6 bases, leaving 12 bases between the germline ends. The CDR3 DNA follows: TGTGCCAGCACCCCACAGGGTTCCGGGGAGCTGTTTTTT. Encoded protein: CASTPQGSGELFF.

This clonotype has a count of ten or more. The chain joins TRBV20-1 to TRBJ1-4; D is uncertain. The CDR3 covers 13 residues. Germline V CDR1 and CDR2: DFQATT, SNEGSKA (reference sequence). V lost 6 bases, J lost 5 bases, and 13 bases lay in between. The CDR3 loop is CSAQRTENEKLFF. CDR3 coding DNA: TGCAGTGCACAAAGGACTGAGAATGAAAAACTGTTTTTT.

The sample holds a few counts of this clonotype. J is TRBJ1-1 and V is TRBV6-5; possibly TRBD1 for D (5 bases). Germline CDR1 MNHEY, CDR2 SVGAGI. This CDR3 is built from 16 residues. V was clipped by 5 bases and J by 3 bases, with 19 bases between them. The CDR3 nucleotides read TGTGCCAGCAGTCACCTGGGGGGGAGGGCGGACACTGAAGCTTTCTTT. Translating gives CASSHLGGRADTEAFF.

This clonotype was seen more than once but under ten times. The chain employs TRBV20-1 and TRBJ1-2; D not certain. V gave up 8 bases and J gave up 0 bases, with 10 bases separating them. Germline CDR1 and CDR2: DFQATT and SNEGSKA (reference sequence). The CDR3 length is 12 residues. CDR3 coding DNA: TGCAGTTCGGGTCGGACTAACTATGGCTACACCTTC. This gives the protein CSSGRTNYGYTF.

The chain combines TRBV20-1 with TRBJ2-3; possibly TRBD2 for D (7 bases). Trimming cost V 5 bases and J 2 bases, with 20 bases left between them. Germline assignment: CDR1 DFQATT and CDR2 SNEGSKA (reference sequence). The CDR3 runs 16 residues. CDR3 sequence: CSAPFGGGSVTDTQYF. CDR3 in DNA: TGCAGTGCTCCCTTTGGGGGGGGCTCGGTCACAGATACGCAGTATTTT.